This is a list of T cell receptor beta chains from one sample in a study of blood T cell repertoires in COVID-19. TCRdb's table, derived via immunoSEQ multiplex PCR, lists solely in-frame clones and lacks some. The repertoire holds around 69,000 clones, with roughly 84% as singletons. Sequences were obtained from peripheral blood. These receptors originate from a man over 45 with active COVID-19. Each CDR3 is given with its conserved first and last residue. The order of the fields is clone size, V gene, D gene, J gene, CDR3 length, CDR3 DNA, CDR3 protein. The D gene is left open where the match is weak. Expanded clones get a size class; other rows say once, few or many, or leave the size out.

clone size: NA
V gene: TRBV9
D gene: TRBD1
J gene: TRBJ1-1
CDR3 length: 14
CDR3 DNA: TGTGCCAGCAGCGACCAGGGGGCCAACACTGAAGCTTTCTTT
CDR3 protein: CASSDQGANTEAFF

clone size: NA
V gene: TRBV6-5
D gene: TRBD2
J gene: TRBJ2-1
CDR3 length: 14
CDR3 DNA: TGTGCCAGCGGGGGGACTAGCGACTACAATGAGCAGTTCTTC
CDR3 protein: CASGGTSDYNEQFF

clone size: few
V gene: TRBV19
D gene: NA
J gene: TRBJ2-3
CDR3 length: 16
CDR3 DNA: TGTGCCAGTAGTCTACTGACGGGGGGCCTCACAGATACGCAGTATTTT
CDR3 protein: CASSLLTGGLTDTQYF

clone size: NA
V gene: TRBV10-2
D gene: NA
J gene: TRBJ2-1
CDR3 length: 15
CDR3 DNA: TGCGCCAGCAGTCTTGCAGGACTCTCCTACAATGAGCAGTTCTTC
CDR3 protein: CASSLAGLSYNEQFF

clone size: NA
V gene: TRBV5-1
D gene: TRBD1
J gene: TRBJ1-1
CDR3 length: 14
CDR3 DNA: TGCGCCAGCAGCCCCCAGGGGGCTGGGACTGAAGCTTTCTTT
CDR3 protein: CASSPQGAGTEAFF

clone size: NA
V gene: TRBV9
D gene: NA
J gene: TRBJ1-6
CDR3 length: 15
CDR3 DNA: TGTGCCAGCAGCCCAGGGAATCCCAATAATTCACCCCTCCACTTT
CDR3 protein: CASSPGNPNNSPLHF

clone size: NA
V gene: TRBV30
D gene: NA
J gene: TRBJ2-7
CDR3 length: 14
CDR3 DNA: TGTGCCTGGAGTGAGGGCGGGATTGCCTACGAGCAGTACTTC
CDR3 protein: CAWSEGGIAYEQYF

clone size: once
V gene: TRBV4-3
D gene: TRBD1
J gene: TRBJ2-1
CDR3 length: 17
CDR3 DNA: TGCGCCAGCAGCCAAGGCGGGGCGGACAGGGCGGTAGATGAGCAGTTCTTC
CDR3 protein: CASSQGGADRAVDEQFF

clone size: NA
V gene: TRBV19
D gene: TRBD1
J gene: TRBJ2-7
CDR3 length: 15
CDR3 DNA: TGTGCCAGTAGTATAGCCCTGGGACAGGCTTACGAGCAGTACTTC
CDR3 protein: CASSIALGQAYEQYF

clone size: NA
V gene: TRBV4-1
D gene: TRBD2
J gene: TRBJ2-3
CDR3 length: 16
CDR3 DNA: TGCGCCAGCAGCCAAGTAGTCCAGCGGGGGGGAGATACGCAGTATTTT
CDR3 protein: CASSQVVQRGGDTQYF

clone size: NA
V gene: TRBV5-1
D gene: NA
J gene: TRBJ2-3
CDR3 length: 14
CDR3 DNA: TGCGCCAGCAGCTGGGCTCCTATGACAGATACGCAGTATTTT
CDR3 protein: CASSWAPMTDTQYF

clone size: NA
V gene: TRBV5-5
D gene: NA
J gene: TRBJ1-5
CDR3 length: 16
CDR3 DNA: TGTGCCAGCGGTCGCTCATTGGGACTTGGTAATCAGCCCCAGCATTTT
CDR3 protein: CASGRSLGLGNQPQHF

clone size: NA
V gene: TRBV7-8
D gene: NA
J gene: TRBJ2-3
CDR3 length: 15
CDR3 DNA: TGTGCCAGCCGTCTGAGACCGACTGGCACAGATACGCAGTATTTT
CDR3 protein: CASRLRPTGTDTQYF

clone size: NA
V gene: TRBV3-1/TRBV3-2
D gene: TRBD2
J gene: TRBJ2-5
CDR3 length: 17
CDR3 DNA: TGTGCCAGCATAGGGACTAGCGGATTTGGGCGGCGGGAGACCCAGTACTTC
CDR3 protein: CASIGTSGFGRRETQYF

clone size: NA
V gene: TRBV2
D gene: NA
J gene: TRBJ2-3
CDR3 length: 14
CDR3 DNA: TGTGCCGAGGGGCCAGGGGCGCCCACAGATACGCAGTATTTT
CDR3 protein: CAEGPGAPTDTQYF

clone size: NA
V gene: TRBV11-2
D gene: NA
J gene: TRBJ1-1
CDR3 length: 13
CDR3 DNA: TGTGCCAGCAGCTTAGATTTTAAAACTGAAGCTTTCTTT
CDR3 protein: CASSLDFKTEAFF

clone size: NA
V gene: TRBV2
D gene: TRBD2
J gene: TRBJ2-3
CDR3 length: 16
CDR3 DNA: TGTGCCAGCAGTGAAGACGCTAGCGGGTTGTCAGATACGCAGTATTTT
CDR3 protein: CASSEDASGLSDTQYF